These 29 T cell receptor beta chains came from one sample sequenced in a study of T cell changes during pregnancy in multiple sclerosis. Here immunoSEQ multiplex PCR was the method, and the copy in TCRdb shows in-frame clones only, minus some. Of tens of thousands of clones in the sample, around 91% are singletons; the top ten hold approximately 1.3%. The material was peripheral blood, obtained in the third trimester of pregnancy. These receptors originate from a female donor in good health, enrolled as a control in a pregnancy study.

CDR3 sequence (DNA): TGTGCCAGCAGCCCCAACACAGGGTTGGCTTTCTTT. It yields the protein CASSPNTGLAFF. The chain employs TRBV9 and TRBJ1-1, with D perhaps matching TRBD1 (6 bases). This CDR3 is 12 amino acids long. Trimming shortened V by 4 bases and J by 11 bases, and 15 bases separated the two germline ends. Looked up from germline, CDR1 is SGDLS and CDR2 is YYNGEE.

The CDR3 DNA sequence: TGTGCCAGTAGCCCCCCAGGGGTCGGCTATGGCTACACCTTC. It is translated as CASSPPGVGYGYTF. V is TRBV19 and J is TRBJ1-2, with TRBD1 as a possible D gene (6 bases). V lost 6 bases to trimming and J lost 4 bases, with 15 bases between them. Germline V lookup: CDR1 LNHDA, CDR2 SQIVND (reference sequence). The CDR3 has 14 residues.

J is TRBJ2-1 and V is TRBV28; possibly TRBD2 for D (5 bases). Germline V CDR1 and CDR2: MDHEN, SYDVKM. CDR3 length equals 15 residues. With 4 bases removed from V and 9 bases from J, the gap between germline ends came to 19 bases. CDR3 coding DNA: TGTGCCAGCAGTTCAGACTATAGGAGGCGAGGTGAGCAGTTCTTC. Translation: CASSSDYRRRGEQFF.

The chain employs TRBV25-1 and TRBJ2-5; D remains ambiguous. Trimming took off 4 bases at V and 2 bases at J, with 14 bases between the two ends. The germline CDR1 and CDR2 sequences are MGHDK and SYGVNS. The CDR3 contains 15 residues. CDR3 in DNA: TGTGCCAGCAGTGCCGACGTGACAAGTCAAGAGACCCAGTACTTC. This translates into CASSADVTSQETQYF.

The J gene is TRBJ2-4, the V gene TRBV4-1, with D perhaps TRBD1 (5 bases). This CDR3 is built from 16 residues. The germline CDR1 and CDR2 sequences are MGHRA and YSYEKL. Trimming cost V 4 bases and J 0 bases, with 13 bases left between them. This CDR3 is CASSRRQPLAKNIQYF. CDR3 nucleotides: TGCGCCAGCAGCCGCCGACAGCCCCTAGCCAAAAACATTCAGTACTTC.

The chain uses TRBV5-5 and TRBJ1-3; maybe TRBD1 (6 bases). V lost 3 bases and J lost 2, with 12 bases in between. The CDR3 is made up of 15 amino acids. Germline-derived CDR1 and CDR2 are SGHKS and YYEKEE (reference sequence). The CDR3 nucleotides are TGTGCCAGCAGCTACCAGGGGATTCCTGGAAACACCATATATTTT. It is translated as CASSYQGIPGNTIYF.

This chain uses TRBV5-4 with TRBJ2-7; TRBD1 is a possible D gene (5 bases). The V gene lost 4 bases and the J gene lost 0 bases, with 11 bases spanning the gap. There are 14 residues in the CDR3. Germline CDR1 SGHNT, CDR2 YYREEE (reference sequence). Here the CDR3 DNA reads TGTGCCAGCAGCACAGACAGCTACTCCTACGAGCAGTACTTC. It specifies CASSTDSYSYEQYF.

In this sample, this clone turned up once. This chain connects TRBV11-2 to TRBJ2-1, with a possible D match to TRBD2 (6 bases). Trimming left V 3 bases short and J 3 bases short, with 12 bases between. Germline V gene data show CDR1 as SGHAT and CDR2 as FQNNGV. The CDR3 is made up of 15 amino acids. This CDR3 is CASSFRRGIYNEQFF. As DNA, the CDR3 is TGTGCCAGCAGCTTTAGGCGGGGTATCTACAATGAGCAGTTCTTC.

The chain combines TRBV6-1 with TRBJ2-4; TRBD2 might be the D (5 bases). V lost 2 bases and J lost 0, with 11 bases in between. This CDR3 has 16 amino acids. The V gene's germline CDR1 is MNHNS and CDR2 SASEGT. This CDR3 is CASSERRTVAKNIQYF. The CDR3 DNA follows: TGTGCCAGCAGTGAAAGGAGGACCGTAGCCAAAAACATTCAGTACTTC.

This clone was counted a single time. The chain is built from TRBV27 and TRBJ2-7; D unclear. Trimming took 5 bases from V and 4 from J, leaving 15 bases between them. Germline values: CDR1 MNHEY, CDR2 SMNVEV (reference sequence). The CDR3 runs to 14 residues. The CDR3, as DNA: TGTGCCAGCAGTCCAATACGCCAGAGGTACGAGCAGTACTTC. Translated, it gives CASSPIRQRYEQYF.

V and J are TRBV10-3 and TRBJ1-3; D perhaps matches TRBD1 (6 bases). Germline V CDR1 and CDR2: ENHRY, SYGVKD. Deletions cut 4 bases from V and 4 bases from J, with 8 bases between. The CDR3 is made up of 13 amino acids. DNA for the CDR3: TGTGCCATCAGTGGGACAGTCGGAAACACCATATATTTT. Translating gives CAISGTVGNTIYF.

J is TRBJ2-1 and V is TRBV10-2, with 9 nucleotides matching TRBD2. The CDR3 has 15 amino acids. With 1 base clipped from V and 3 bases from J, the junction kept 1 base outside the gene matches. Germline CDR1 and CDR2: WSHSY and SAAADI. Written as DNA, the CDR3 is TGCGCCAGCAGTGAGTTGCGGGGGGGCTACAATGAGCAGTTCTTC. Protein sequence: CASSELRGGYNEQFF.

CDR3 in DNA: TGCGCCAGCAGCTTGGTCGATGGCCGCGGGAGCACTGAAGCTTTCTTT. The encoded protein is CASSLVDGRGSTEAFF. V gene TRBV5-1 combines with J gene TRBJ1-1, with D unclear. The CDR3 consists of 16 residues. The germline gives CDR1 SGHRS, CDR2 YFSETQ. Trimming removed 0 bases at V and 4 bases at J, with 16 bases between.

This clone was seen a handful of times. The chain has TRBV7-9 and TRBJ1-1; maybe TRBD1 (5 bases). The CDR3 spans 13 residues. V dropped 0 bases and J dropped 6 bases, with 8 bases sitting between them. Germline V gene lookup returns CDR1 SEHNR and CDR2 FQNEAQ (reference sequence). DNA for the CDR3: TGTGCCAGCAGCTTAGCGCCGACAGCTGAAGCTTTCTTT. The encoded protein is CASSLAPTAEAFF.

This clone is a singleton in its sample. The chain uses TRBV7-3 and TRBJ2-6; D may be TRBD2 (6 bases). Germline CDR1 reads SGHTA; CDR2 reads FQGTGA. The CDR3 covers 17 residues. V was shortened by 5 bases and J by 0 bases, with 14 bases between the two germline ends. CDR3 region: CASSQKGGSSGANVLTF. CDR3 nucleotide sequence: TGTGCCAGCAGCCAGAAGGGAGGTAGCTCTGGGGCCAACGTCCTGACTTTC. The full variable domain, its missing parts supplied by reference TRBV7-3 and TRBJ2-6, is GAGVSQTPSNKVTEKGKYVELRCDPISGHTALYWYRQSLGQGPEFLIYFQGTGAADDSGLPNDRFFAVRPEGSVSTLKIQRTERGDSAVYLCASSQKGGSSGANVLTFGAGSRLTVL.

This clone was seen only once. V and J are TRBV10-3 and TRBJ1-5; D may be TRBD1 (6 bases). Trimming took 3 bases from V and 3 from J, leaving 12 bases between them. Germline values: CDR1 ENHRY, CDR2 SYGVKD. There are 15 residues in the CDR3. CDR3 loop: CAISDGGPVNQPQHF. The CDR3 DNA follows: TGTGCCATCAGTGACGGGGGGCCAGTCAATCAGCCCCAGCATTTT.

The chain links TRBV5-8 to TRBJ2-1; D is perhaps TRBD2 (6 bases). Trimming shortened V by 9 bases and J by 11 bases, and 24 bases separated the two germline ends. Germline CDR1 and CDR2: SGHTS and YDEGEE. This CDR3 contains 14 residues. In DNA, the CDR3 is TGTGCCACCACATCGAGCCCCCGACTAGGCCAGCAGTTCTTC. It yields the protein CATTSSPRLGQQFF.

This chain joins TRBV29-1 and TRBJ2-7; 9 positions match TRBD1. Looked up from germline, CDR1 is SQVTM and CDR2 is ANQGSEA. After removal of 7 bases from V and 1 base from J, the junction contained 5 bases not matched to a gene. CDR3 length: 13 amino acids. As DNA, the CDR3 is TGCAGCGCTGGGACAGGGCAATCCTACGAGCAGTACTTC. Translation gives CSAGTGQSYEQYF.

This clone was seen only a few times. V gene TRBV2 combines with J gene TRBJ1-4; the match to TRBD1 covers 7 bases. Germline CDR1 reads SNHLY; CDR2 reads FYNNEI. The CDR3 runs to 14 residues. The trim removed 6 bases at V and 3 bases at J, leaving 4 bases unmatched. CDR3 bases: TGTGCCAGCAGCCCCGGACAGGCTAATGAAAAACTGTTTTTT. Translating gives CASSPGQANEKLFF.

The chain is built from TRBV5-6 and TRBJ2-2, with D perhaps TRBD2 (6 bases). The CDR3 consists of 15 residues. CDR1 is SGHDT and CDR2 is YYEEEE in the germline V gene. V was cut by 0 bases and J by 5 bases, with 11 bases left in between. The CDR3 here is CASSLGARGTGELFF. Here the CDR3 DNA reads TGTGCCAGCAGCTTGGGGGCGCGGGGAACCGGGGAGCTGTTTTTT.

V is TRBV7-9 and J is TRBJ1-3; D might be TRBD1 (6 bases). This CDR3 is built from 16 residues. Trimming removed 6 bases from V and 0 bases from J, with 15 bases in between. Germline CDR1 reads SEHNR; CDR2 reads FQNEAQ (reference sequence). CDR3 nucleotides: TGTGCCAGCAGTCCTACCGGGACACCCTCTGGAAACACCATATATTTT. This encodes CASSPTGTPSGNTIYF.

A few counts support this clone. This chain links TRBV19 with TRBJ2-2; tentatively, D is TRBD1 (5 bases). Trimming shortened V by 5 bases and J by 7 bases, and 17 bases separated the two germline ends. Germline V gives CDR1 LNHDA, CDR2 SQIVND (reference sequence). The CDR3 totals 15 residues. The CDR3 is CASSPSGSKGGELFF. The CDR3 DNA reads TGTGCCAGTAGTCCGTCAGGGTCCAAAGGCGGGGAGCTGTTTTTT. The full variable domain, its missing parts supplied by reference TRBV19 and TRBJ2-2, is DGGITQSPKYLFRKEGQNVTLSCEQNLNHDAMYWYRQDPGQGLRLIYYSQIVNDFQKGDIAEGYSVSREKKESFPLTVTSAQKNPTAFYLCASSPSGSKGGELFFGEGSRLTVL.

The CDR3 DNA is TGCAGCGTTGAAGAGGCCGGCAGGGTCGGCTATGGCTACACCTTC. Translated, it gives CSVEEAGRVGYGYTF. The V gene is TRBV29-1, the J gene TRBJ1-2; TRBD1 might be the D (5 bases). Germline loops: CDR1 SQVTM, CDR2 ANQGSEA. V dropped 0 bases and J dropped 4 bases, with 15 bases sitting between them. This CDR3 has 15 residues.

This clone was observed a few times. CDR3 nucleotide sequence: TGCGCCAGCAGCCAACAGGCTGCCAGCTCCTACGAGCAGTACTTC. Translated: CASSQQAASSYEQYF. The chain has TRBV4-3 and TRBJ2-7; D is unresolved. Germline V gives CDR1 LGHNA, CDR2 YSLEER. This CDR3 comprises 15 residues. Trimming left V 2 bases short and J 0 bases short, with 11 bases between.

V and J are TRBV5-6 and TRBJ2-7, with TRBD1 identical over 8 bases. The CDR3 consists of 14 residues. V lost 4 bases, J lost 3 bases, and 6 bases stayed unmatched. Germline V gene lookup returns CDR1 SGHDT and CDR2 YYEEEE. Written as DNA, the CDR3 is TGTGCCAGCAGCGGACCGGGACAGGACTACGAGCAGTACTTC. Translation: CASSGPGQDYEQYF.

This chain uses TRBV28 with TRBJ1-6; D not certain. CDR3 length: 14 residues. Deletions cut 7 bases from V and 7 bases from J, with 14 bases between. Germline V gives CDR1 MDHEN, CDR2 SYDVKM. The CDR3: CASTPAGRNSPLHF. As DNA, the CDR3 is TGTGCCAGCACGCCCGCCGGTCGAAATTCACCCCTCCACTTT.

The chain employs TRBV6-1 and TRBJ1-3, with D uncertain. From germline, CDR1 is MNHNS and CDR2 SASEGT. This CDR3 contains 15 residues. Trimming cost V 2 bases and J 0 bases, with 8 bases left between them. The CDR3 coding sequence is TGTGCCAGCAGTGAAAAGGAGAGCTCTGGAAACACCATATATTTT. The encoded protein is CASSEKESSGNTIYF.

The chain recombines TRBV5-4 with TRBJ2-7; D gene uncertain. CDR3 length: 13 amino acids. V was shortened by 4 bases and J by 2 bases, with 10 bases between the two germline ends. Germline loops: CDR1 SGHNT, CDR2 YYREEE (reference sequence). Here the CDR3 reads CASSRGPPYEQYF. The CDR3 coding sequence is TGTGCCAGCAGCCGCGGCCCCCCCTACGAGCAGTACTTC.

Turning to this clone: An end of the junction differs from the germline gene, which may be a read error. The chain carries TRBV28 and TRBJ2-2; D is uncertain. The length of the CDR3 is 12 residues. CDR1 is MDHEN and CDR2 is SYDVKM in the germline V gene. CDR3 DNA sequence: TGTGCCAGCAGCCAGAACATCGGGGAGCTGTTTTTT. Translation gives CASSQNIGELFF.